This passage covers 24 T cell receptor beta chains from one sample sequenced in a study of T cell responses to AZD1222 COVID-19 vaccine. Using immunoSEQ multiplex PCR, the repertoire was profiled, and TCRdb retains in-frame clones only, with some absent. The sample lists over 150,000 clones, around nine tenths seen once, with around 5.9% in the top ten. This specimen consisted of peripheral blood, obtained on day 0 of AZD1222 vaccination. These receptor sequences come from an adult in good health.

The rearrangement uses TRBV5-4 and TRBJ2-7, with D tentatively TRBD1 (6 bases). Per germline, CDR1 SGHNT and CDR2 YYREEE (reference sequence). The length of the CDR3 is 15 residues. V lost 1 base to trimming and J lost 1 base, with 12 bases between them. CDR3 coding DNA: TGTGCCAGCAGCTTGAAGACAGGACCTTCCTACGAGCAGTACTTC. Its translation: CASSLKTGPSYEQYF.

The chain is built from TRBV9 and TRBJ1-2; 11 nucleotides align to TRBD1. Germline V gene data show CDR1 as SGDLS and CDR2 as YYNGEE. CDR3 size: 14 residues. With 3 bases clipped from V and 7 bases from J, the junction kept 5 bases outside the gene matches. The CDR3 sequence: CASSGTGGAGGYTF. The CDR3 nucleotides are TGTGCCAGCAGCGGGACAGGGGGCGCCGGTGGCTACACCTTC.

About this clone itself: Other DNA sequences in this sample translate to the same CDR3. The chain employs TRBV18 and TRBJ1-5; maybe TRBD1 (6 bases). Germline V gene data show CDR1 as KGHSH and CDR2 as LQKENI. This CDR3 spans 14 amino acids. V dropped 3 bases and J dropped 2 bases, with 8 bases sitting between them. The CDR3, as DNA: TGTGCCAGCTCACCGACAGGTGGCAATCAGCCCCAGCATTTT. Amino acid sequence: CASSPTGGNQPQHF.

The CDR3 DNA reads as TGCGCCAGCAGCTCTGGAGATACGCAGTATTTT. Translated, it gives CASSSGDTQYF. This chain links TRBV5-1 with TRBJ2-3, with D uncertain. The CDR3 runs 11 residues. In germline, CDR1 is SGHRS, CDR2 YFSETQ. The V end was cut by 3 bases, the J end by 5 bases, with 4 bases between. Supplemented by reference TRBV5-1 and TRBJ2-3, the full variable domain reads KAGVTQTPRYLIKTRGQQVTLSCSPISGHRSVSWYQQTPGQGLQFLFEYFSETQRNKGNFPGRFSGRQFSNSRSEMNVSTLELGDSALYLCASSSGDTQYFGPGTRLTVL.

The rearrangement uses TRBV20-1 and TRBJ1-1; the match to TRBD1 covers 8 bases. The CDR3 is 11 amino acids. The V gene's germline CDR1 is DFQATT and CDR2 SNEGSKA (reference sequence). The CDR3 sequence: CRPDRGTEAFF. The CDR3 DNA sequence: TGCAGACCCGACAGGGGCACTGAAGCTTTCTTT.

The V gene is TRBV28, the J gene TRBJ1-2; D ambiguous. The CDR3 length is 13 residues. Germline values: CDR1 MDHEN, CDR2 SYDVKM. The V end lost 3 bases, the J end lost 8 bases, and 13 bases lay between the germline ends. CDR3 region: CASSFVARGGYTF. DNA for the CDR3: TGTGCCAGCAGTTTTGTCGCTCGCGGAGGCTACACCTTC.

This clone was recorded once. The chain uses TRBV2 and TRBJ1-4; no clear D gene. The germline V gene encodes CDR1 SNHLY and CDR2 FYNNEI. The CDR3 is made up of 14 amino acids. V was shortened by 5 bases and J by 2 bases, with 9 bases between the two germline ends. The CDR3 spells CASSSTSTNEKLFF. As DNA, the CDR3 is TGTGCCAGCAGTTCGACGAGCACTAATGAAAAACTGTTTTTT.

The chain is built from TRBV15 and TRBJ1-4, with TRBD1 as a possible D gene (5 bases). The CDR3 contains 15 residues. Trimming took 3 bases from V and 3 from J, leaving 11 bases between them. In germline, CDR1 is LNHNV, CDR2 YYDKDF (reference sequence). CDR3 sequence (DNA): TGTGCCACCAGCAGGAGGGACGGAGCTAATGAAAAACTGTTTTTT. Amino acids: CATSRRDGANEKLFF.

The rearrangement joins TRBV30 to TRBJ1-6, with 9 nucleotides matching TRBD1. Germline V gene sequence: CDR1 GTSNPN, CDR2 SVGIG (reference sequence). CDR3 length: 13 residues. V shed 3 bases and J 10 bases; nucleotides not matched to a gene: 4. CDR3 amino acids: CAWRWDRASPLHF. The CDR3 DNA reads TGTGCCTGGAGATGGGACAGGGCGTCACCCCTCCACTTT.

This chain uses TRBV28 with TRBJ2-7; no clear D gene. V lost 5 bases to trimming and J lost 2 bases, with 7 bases between them. The CDR3 extends over 12 amino acids. Germline V gives CDR1 MDHEN, CDR2 SYDVKM. The CDR3 region has the DNA TGTGCCAGCAGTCAAGGAACCTACGAGCAGTACTTC. Translated, it gives CASSQGTYEQYF.

The chain links TRBV5-4 to TRBJ1-1; 10 bases are a match to TRBD1. Trimming took 4 bases from V and 0 from J; bases not matched to a gene: 9. This CDR3 is built from 17 residues. Germline V gene data show CDR1 as SGHNT and CDR2 as YYREEE (reference sequence). CDR3 nucleotides: TGTGCCAGCAGCCACAGGACAGGGGGTCTCGTGAACACTGAAGCTTTCTTT. As protein: CASSHRTGGLVNTEAFF.

This clone was picked up one time. The V and J genes are TRBV11-3 and TRBJ1-1; D gene unclear. The germline V gene encodes CDR1 SGHNT and CDR2 YENEEA. The CDR3 runs 14 residues. The V end lost 2 bases, the J end lost 4 bases, and 11 bases lay between the germline ends. The CDR3 sequence: CASSLTGLSTEAFF. The DNA of the CDR3 is TGTGCCAGCAGCTTAACCGGACTGAGCACTGAAGCTTTCTTT.

This rearrangement joins TRBV27 to TRBJ1-3, with D hard to call. This CDR3 spans 18 amino acids. Germline assignment: CDR1 MNHEY and CDR2 SMNVEV (reference sequence). Trimming pared 5 bases from V and 2 bases from J, leaving 22 bases between. The CDR3 sequence: CASSPFGPETPPGNTIYF. The CDR3, as DNA: TGTGCCAGCAGTCCATTCGGTCCCGAAACCCCGCCTGGAAACACCATATATTTT.

The V and J genes are TRBV5-1 and TRBJ2-2, with D possibly being TRBD1 (6 bases). This CDR3 contains 13 residues. Germline CDR1 SGHRS, CDR2 YFSETQ. The germline V and J ends were trimmed by 5 bases and 4 bases, with 9 bases remaining between them. The CDR3 coding sequence is TGCGCCAGCAGACAGGGTGGCACCGGGGAGCTGTTTTTT. It codes for CASRQGGTGELFF.

This clone occurred many times. This CDR3 is also generated by other DNA sequences in the sample. The V call is TRBV7-2, the J call TRBJ1-1; D remains ambiguous. This CDR3 has 14 residues. The germline V and J ends were trimmed by 1 base and 1 base, with 7 bases remaining between them. Per germline, CDR1 SGHTA and CDR2 FQGNSA. The chain's CDR3 is CASSLDRWNTEAFF. CDR3 DNA: TGTGCCAGCAGCTTAGACAGATGGAACACTGAAGCTTTCTTT.

The chain joins TRBV4-1 to TRBJ1-1, with 9 bases identical to TRBD1. This CDR3 region has 15 residues. The V segment lost 3 bases and the J segment 9 bases; nucleotides outside the gene matches: 11. Looked up from germline, CDR1 is MGHRA and CDR2 is YSYEKL. The CDR3 loop reads CASSHTGGGGQKAFF. CDR3 sequence (DNA): TGCGCCAGCAGCCATACAGGGGGCGGGGGGCAGAAAGCTTTCTTT.

The J gene is TRBJ2-7, the V gene TRBV23-1, with TRBD1 matching 8 bases. TRBV23-1 is marked as an open reading frame, function uncertain. Trimming took 2 bases from V and 3 from J; bases not matched to a gene: 3. The CDR3 consists of 14 residues. The CDR3 sequence: CASSQGRGHYEQYF. The DNA for the CDR3 is TGCGCCAGCAGTCAAGGCAGGGGGCACTACGAGCAGTACTTC.

J is TRBJ1-5 and V is TRBV5-5; D is unclear. The CDR3 extends over 13 amino acids. CDR1 is SGHKS and CDR2 is YYEKEE in the germline V gene (reference sequence). Between the trimmed V and J ends, which lost 0 bases and 5 bases, there was a span of 6 bases. The CDR3 DNA sequence: TGTGCCAGCAGCTTGGCCTCGCATCAGCCCCAGCATTTT. Translation: CASSLASHQPQHF.

Here the CDR3 reads CASSLGTEGKLFF. The CDR3 nucleotides are TGTGCCAGCAGCTTGGGGACAGAGGGAAAACTGTTTTTT. This chain joins TRBV5-4 and TRBJ1-4; TRBD1 might be the D (6 bases). The CDR3 loop spans 13 amino acids. Germline CDR1 SGHNT, CDR2 YYREEE (reference sequence). V was shortened by 0 bases and J by 10 bases, with 10 bases between the two germline ends.

The chain combines TRBV29-1 with TRBJ2-5; either TRBD1 or TRBD2 may fit D (5 bases each). The length of the CDR3 is 12 residues. The V gene's germline CDR1 is SQVTM and CDR2 ANQGSEA. The germline V and J ends were trimmed by 7 bases and 2 bases, with 11 bases remaining between them. The CDR3 protein is CSAGDGQETQYF. CDR3 coding DNA: TGCAGCGCCGGGGACGGACAAGAGACCCAGTACTTC.

This chain connects TRBV29-1 to TRBJ1-2; D call uncertain. The V gene lost 7 bases and the J gene lost 5 bases, with 17 bases spanning the gap. The CDR3 is 13 residues long. The germline CDR1 and CDR2 sequences are SQVTM and ANQGSEA. The CDR3 loop reads CSAGQAALYGYTF. CDR3 nucleotides: TGCAGCGCTGGGCAGGCGGCGCTTTATGGCTACACCTTC.

V gene TRBV6-2 or TRBV6-3 combines with J gene TRBJ1-4; TRBD1 might be the D (5 bases). Germline values: CDR1 MNHEY, CDR2 SVGEGT. The CDR3 is 18 amino acids. V was cut by 2 bases and J by 6 bases, with 22 bases left in between. CDR3 bases: TGTGCCAGCAGTTACCCTGAAACCGGACAAGCCCAGTATGAAAAACTGTTTTTT. Protein sequence: CASSYPETGQAQYEKLFF.

V is TRBV24-1 and J is TRBJ2-1; 8 bases are shared with TRBD1. The germline V gene encodes CDR1 KGHDR and CDR2 SFDVKD. CDR3 length: 15 amino acids. Trimming took 4 bases from V and 6 from J; bases not matched to a gene: 7. The CDR3 DNA sequence: TGTGCCACCAGTGAAGCCGGGACAGGAGGCAATGAGCAGTTCTTC. Its translation: CATSEAGTGGNEQFF.

This chain uses TRBV29-1 with TRBJ1-2, with D maybe TRBD1 (6 bases). Germline V gene data show CDR1 as SQVTM and CDR2 as ANQGSEA. The CDR3 has 12 residues. V gave up 5 bases and J gave up 4 bases, with 11 bases separating them. CDR3 sequence: CSVYREGYGYTF. Here the CDR3 DNA reads TGCAGCGTTTACAGGGAGGGCTATGGCTACACCTTC.